Included here is one T cell receptor (beta chain) sequence, with context. Its antigen is currently unknown. This sample was included in a study of shared clonotypes between healthy human individuals. Study-wide points: Among donors, the sharing of clonotypes was expected to be influenced by sequencing depth.

Only in-frame clones appear in the TCRdb table, and some are missing; sequencing was by immunoSEQ multiplex PCR. The table has fewer than 1 million clones, just over 95% seen once. Trimming stripped 2 bases from V and 3 bases from J, with 12 bases between. In germline, CDR1 is MNHNS, CDR2 SASEGT. The CDR3 runs to 15 residues. Naive CD8 cells lacked CD45RO, underwent positive selection for CCR7 and left out terminally differentiated effector memory CD45RA+ cells. Sequences were obtained from naive CD8+ T cells sorted from blood. The rearrangement joins TRBV6-1 to TRBJ2-3; a possible D gene is TRBD1 (5 bases). The receptor comes from a man aged 25 to 45 in good health. The CDR3 sequence: CASSEWARETDTQYF. CDR3 sequence (DNA): TGTGCCAGCAGTGAATGGGCCAGGGAAACAGATACGCAGTATTTT.